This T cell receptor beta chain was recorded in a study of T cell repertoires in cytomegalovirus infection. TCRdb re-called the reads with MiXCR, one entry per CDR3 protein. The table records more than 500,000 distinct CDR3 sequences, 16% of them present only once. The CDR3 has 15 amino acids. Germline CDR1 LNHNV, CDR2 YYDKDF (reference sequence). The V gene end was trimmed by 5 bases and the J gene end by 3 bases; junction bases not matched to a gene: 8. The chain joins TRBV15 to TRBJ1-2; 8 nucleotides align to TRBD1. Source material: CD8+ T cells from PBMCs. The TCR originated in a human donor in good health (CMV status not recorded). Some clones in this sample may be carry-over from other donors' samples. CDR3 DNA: TGTGCCACCAGCGGAAGAGACAGGGGCGACTATGGCTACACCTTC. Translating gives CATSGRDRGDYGYTF.